Reported below is one T cell receptor (beta chain). Its antigen is unknown. Produced via immunoSEQ multiplex PCR; TCRdb's table is partial and in-frame only. The sample includes about 80,000 clones, 80% to 95% of them seen just once. This specimen belongs to a study of T cell responses to AZD1222 COVID-19 vaccine. The study's findings and limits: Spike-specific TCR repertoires showed rising breadth and depth after two AZD1222 doses.

The sample in question was peripheral blood, obtained 28 days after the second AZD1222 dose. This clonotype was obtained from an adult who received the AZD1222 COVID-19 vaccine.

DNA for the CDR3: TGTGCCAGTACCCCCACCAGGGGGACCGGGGAGCTGTTTTTT. Its protein is CASTPTRGTGELFF. The chain employs TRBV19 and TRBJ2-2; 7 nucleotides agree with TRBD1. Germline trimming cut 7 bases from V and 5 bases from J; bases unmatched to any gene: 7. The CDR3 covers 14 residues. Looked up from germline, CDR1 is LNHDA and CDR2 is SQIVND (reference sequence).